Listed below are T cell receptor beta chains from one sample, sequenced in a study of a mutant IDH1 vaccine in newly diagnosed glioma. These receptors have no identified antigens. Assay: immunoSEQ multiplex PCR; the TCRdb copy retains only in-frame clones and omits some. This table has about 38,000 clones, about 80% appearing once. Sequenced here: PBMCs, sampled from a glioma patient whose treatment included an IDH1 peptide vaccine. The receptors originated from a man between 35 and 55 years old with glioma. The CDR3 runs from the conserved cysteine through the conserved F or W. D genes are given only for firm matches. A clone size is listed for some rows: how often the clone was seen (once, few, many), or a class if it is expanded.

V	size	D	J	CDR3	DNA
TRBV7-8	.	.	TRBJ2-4	CASSHPRGGLAKNIQYF	TGTGCCAGCAGCCACCCAAGGGGGGGGCTAGCCAAAAACATTCAGTACTTC
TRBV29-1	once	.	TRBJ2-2	CSVQKGNTGELFF	TGCAGCGTCCAAAAGGGGAACACCGGGGAGCTGTTTTTT
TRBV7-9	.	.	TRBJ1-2	CASRRDSYGYTF	TGTGCCAGCAGGCGCGACAGCTATGGCTACACCTTC
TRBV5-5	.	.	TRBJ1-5	CASSLRISNQPQHF	TGTGCCAGCAGCTTGCGGATTAGCAATCAGCCCCAGCATTTT
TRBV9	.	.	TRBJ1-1	CASSVGTTPGDTEAFF	TGTGCCAGCAGCGTCGGGACGACCCCCGGGGACACTGAAGCTTTCTTT
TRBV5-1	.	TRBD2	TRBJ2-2	CASSSLNTLAGDTGELFF	TGCGCCAGCAGCTCCCTAAATACCCTAGCGGGGGACACCGGGGAGCTGTTTTTT
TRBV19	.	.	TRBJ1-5	CASSWDNQNQPQHF	TGTGCCAGTAGTTGGGACAACCAGAATCAGCCCCAGCATTTT
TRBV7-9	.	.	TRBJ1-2	CASSLQALTGWGYTF	TGTGCCAGCAGCTTACAAGCACTAACAGGGTGGGGCTACACCTTC
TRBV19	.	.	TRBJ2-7	CASSIPGTTSYEQYF	TGTGCCAGTAGTATCCCCGGGACAACCTCCTACGAGCAGTACTTC
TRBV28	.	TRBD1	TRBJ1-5	CASLLRDRWNQPQHF	TGTGCCAGCCTTCTCCGGGACAGGTGGAATCAGCCCCAGCATTTT
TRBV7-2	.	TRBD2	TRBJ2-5	CASSLTSGGAGRRETQYF	TGTGCCAGCAGCCTGACTAGCGGGGGGGCGGGGCGTCGAGAGACCCAGTACTTC
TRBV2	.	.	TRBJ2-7	CASSEQGYEQYF	TGTGCCAGCAGTGAACAGGGGTACGAGCAGTACTTC
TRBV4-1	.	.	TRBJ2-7	CASSQANRVYEQYF	TGCGCCAGCAGCCAAGCTAACAGGGTCTACGAGCAGTACTTC
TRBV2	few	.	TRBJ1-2	CASHPSPVYGYTF	TGTGCCAGCCATCCGTCCCCCGTCTATGGCTACACCTTC
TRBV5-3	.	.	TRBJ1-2	CARSLFGGYTF	TGTGCCAGAAGCTTGTTTGGGGGCTACACCTTC
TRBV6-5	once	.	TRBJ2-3	CASSRQGVDTQYF	TGTGCCAGCAGCCGCCAGGGTGTTGATACGCAGTATTTT
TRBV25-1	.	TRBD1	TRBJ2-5	CASSGTGGRGTQYF	TGTGCCAGCAGTGGGACAGGGGGACGTGGGACCCAGTACTTC
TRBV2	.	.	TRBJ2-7	CASSGSTDEGLNF	TGTGCCAGCAGTGGATCGACTGACGAGGGGCTAAACTTC
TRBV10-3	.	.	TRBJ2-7	CAISENIGSSSYEQYF	TGTGCCATCAGTGAGAATATCGGTAGCAGCTCCTACGAGCAGTACTTC
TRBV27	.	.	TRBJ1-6	CASSLRRTNSPLHF	TGTGCCAGCAGTTTAAGACGGACTAATTCACCCCTCCACTTT
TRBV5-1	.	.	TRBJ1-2	CASSLGRGGYTF	TGCGCCAGCAGCTTGGGTCGGGGCGGCTACACCTTC
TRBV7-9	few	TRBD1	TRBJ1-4	CASSLGHRGERKLFF	TGTGCCAGCAGCTTAGGGCACAGGGGGGAGAGGAAACTGTTTTTT
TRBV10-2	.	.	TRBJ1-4	CASRGSGRATNEKLFF	TGCGCCAGCAGAGGATCAGGACGAGCAACTAATGAAAAACTGTTTTTT
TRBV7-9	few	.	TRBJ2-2	CASSLGTGKELFF	TGTGCCAGCAGCTTAGGTACAGGGAAGGAGCTGTTTTTT
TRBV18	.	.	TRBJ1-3	CASSPFDTSSGNTIYF	TGTGCCAGCTCACCTTTCGACACGAGCTCTGGAAACACCATATATTTT
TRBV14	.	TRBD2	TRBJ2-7	CASSQDLRGGFGEQYF	TGTGCCAGCAGCCAAGATCTCCGGGGGGGATTTGGGGAGCAGTACTTC
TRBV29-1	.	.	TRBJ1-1	CSESDGPNTEAFF	TGCAGCGAATCGGACGGGCCTAACACTGAAGCTTTCTTT
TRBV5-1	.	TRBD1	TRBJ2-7	CASSLQGAYEQYF	TGCGCCAGCAGCTTACAGGGGGCATACGAGCAGTACTTC
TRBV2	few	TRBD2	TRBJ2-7	CASTPTRLAGEQYF	TGTGCCAGCACCCCAACTAGACTAGCTGGTGAGCAGTACTTC
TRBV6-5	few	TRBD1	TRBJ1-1	CASSAQQGGNTEAFF	TGTGCCAGCAGTGCGCAGCAGGGGGGGAACACTGAAGCTTTCTTT
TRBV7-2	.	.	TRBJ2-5	CASSLAVRETQYF	TGTGCCAGCAGCTTAGCCGTGAGGGAGACCCAGTACTTC
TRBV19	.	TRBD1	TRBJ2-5	CASSKDRGRGTETQYF	TGTGCCAGTAGTAAGGACAGGGGAAGGGGTACAGAGACCCAGTACTTC
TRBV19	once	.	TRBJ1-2	CASTLGAAYGYTF	TGTGCCAGTACCCTAGGGGCGGCCTATGGCTACACCTTC
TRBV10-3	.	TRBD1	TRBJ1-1	CAISKTGGGGGTEAFF	TGTGCCATCAGTAAGACAGGGGGCGGAGGGGGCACTGAAGCTTTCTTT
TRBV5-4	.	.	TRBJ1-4	CASSLANNEKLFF	TGTGCCAGCAGCTTGGCTAATAATGAAAAACTGTTTTTT
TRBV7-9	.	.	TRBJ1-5	CASSLGGEVNQPQHF	TGTGCCAGCAGCTTAGGGGGTGAAGTAAATCAGCCCCAGCATTTT
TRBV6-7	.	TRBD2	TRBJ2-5	CASSYQSGGMNQETQYF	TGTGCCAGCAGTTACCAGAGCGGGGGAATGAACCAAGAGACCCAGTACTTC
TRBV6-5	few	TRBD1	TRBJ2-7	CASSPGQGKYEQYF	TGTGCCAGCAGTCCAGGACAGGGAAAGTACGAGCAGTACTTC
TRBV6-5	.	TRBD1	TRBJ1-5	CASSYGTASNQPQHF	TGTGCCAGCAGTTACGGGACAGCTAGCAATCAGCCCCAGCATTTT
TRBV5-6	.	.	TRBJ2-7	CASSLGLNYEQYF	TGTGCCAGCAGCTTGGGACTGAATTACGAGCAGTACTTC
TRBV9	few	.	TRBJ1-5	CASSSYTQGQPQHF	TGTGCCAGCAGCTCCTACACACAGGGTCAGCCCCAGCATTTT
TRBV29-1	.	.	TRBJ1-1	CSVGIQSSGEAFF	TGCAGCGTTGGAATCCAATCCTCTGGTGAAGCTTTCTTT
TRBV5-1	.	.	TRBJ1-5	CASSLGNPGQPQHF	TGCGCCAGCAGCTTGGGAAACCCCGGTCAGCCCCAGCATTTT
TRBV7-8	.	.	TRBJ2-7	CASSPTLGTRSYEQYF	TGTGCCAGCAGCCCAACCCTGGGCACACGGTCCTACGAGCAGTACTTC
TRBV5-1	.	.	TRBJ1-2	CASSFVPGDYGYTF	TGCGCCAGCAGCTTCGTCCCGGGGGACTATGGCTACACCTTC
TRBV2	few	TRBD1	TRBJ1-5	CASSAGDRGGNQPQHF	TGTGCCAGCAGTGCCGGGGACAGGGGAGGCAATCAGCCCCAGCATTTT